This T cell receptor beta chain was sequenced for a study of T cells in Graves' hyperthyroidism and ophthalmopathy. About the research overall: The blood sample was taken at first diagnosis, before treatment began. Study results and caveats: The model forecast ophthalmopathy, anticipating it by a median 6.5 months before onset.

In the case of this clonotype: Its antigen is currently unknown.

TCR beta CDR3 regions were amplified from RNA transcripts. First-round RT-PCR with HTBI primers amplified the TCR CDR3 region. Using its own MiXCR run on the multiplex PCR reads, TCRdb lists one record per CDR3 protein. The sample lists approximately 380,000 distinct CDR3 sequences, around a sixth occurring once. Source material for PBMCs was over 7.5 ml fresh peripheral blood. The germline V gene encodes CDR1 LNHDA and CDR2 SQIVND (reference sequence). The CDR3 has 13 residues. Trimming at V came to 7 bases and at J to 9 bases, leaving 9 bases not matched to a gene. The rearrangement links TRBV19 to TRBJ1-1, with TRBD1 matching over 9 bases. The TCR comes from a man younger than 30 with Graves' ophthalmopathy. Source material: blood. CDR3 in DNA: TGTGCCAGTATCTTCGGTGACAGGGGGAAAGCTTTCTTT. It translates to CASIFGDRGKAFF.